This TCR beta chain derives from a study of cytomegalovirus exposure and HLA in healthy donors. As concerns this clone: What it recognizes is unknown.

This CDR3 has 16 residues. Germline trimming cut 2 bases from V and 8 bases from J; bases unmatched to any gene: 12. CDR1 and CDR2 (germline): SGHKS, YYEKEE (reference sequence). Repertoires were generated with immunoSEQ multiplex PCR, while TCRdb's copy carries only in-frame clones and drops some. Among over 60,000 clones, approximately 96% were seen once, and the ten largest hold 4.4%. From the 120-subject validation cohort, which was separate from the roughly 610-subject first cohort, the donors were drawn. The study's findings and limits: Rarity marked most TCR sequences, yet some public TCRs occurred in many donors. The listing of roughly 160 TCR beta chains classed them as cytomegalovirus-associated.

This clonotype was obtained from a man aged 18 to 29 in good health and CMV-seropositive. The specimen was PBMCs. This sequence joins TRBV5-5 and TRBJ1-4; 7 bases match TRBD1. CDR3 amino acids: CASSFWRGTEREKLFF. The DNA of the CDR3 is TGTGCCAGCAGCTTTTGGCGAGGGACAGAACGAGAAAAACTGTTTTTT. The complete variable domain, with remaining parts taken from reference TRBV5-5 and TRBJ1-4, reads DAGVTQSPTHLIKTRGQQVTLRCSPISGHKSVSWYQQVLGQGPQFIFQYYEKEERGRGNFPDRFSARQFPNYSSELNVNALLLGDSALYLCASSFWRGTEREKLFFGSGTQLSVL.